This note documents a single T cell receptor (beta chain) sequence. The sample originates from a study of blood T cell repertoires in COVID-19. Study-level information: The United States, Italy and Spain provided the acute and convalescent COVID-19 samples.

In germline, CDR1 is SGHRS, CDR2 YFSETQ. V gave up 6 bases and J gave up 4 bases; unmatched junction bases: 10. This CDR3 has 15 amino acids. Methods used by the authors: Reference gene primer amplification gave estimated nucleated cell counts. Data came from immunoSEQ multiplex PCR; TCRdb stores just in-frame clones and leaves some out. The DNA was the basis for D and trimming; V, J and clone size are from that table. Among approximately 200,000 clones listed, 94% were seen once. Seattle-derived patients entered the study during active infection and were followed longitudinally. Sample: peripheral blood. V is TRBV5-1 and J is TRBJ2-1; TRBD2 matches at 7 bases. The receptor comes from a man aged 25 to 40 with COVID-19, enrolled during active disease. The CDR3 loop reads CASTILGGGYNEQFF. The CDR3 nucleotides are TGCGCCAGCACCATATTGGGCGGGGGTTACAATGAGCAGTTCTTC. The whole variable domain, remainder taken from reference TRBV5-1 and TRBJ2-1, is KAGVTQTPRYLIKTRGQQVTLSCSPISGHRSVSWYQQTPGQGLQFLFEYFSETQRNKGNFPGRFSGRQFSNSRSEMNVSTLELGDSALYLCASTILGGGYNEQFFGPGTRLTVL.